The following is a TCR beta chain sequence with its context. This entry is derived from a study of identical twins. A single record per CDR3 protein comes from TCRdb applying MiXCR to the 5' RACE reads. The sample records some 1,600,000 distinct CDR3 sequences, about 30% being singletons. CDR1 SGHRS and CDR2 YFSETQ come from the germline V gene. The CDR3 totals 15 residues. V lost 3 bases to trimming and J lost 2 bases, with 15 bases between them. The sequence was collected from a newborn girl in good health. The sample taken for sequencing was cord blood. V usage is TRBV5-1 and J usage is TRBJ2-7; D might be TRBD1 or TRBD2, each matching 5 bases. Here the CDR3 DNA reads TGCGCCAGCAGCTGGGGGACCGAATCTACCTACGAGCAGTACTTC. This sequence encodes CASSWGTESTYEQYF.